This T cell receptor beta chain was captured in a study of tumor and adjacent non-tumor tissue in lung cancer. Turning to the study itself: Patients comprised about eleven adenocarcinoma, a couple of squamous cell carcinoma and 1 small cell lung cancer. Study results and limitations: Tumor repertoires had a smaller top 100 clone share than normal lung. Tumor tissue had significantly higher TCR diversity than normal lung. Higher tumor TCR diversity was associated with shorter survival.

Three rounds of nested PCR, following a modified ARM-PCR protocol, produced the TCRbeta library. TCRdb used MiXCR to reprocess the multiplex PCR reads, holding one entry per CDR3 protein. The sample consists of about 77,000 distinct CDR3 sequences, just over 75% of them appearing once. This sample's RNA came from whole unsorted tissue. More than 3 cm separated this lung sample from the edge of the tumor. A note on this clonotype: Its antigen is currently unknown.

CDR1 and CDR2 (germline): MNHNY, SVGAGI (reference sequence). The ends were cut back, 0 bases at V and 4 bases at J, with 18 bases in the middle. The CDR3 consists of 17 residues. The receptor was derived from a man between 70 and 80 years old with non-small cell lung cancer. The chain is built from TRBV6-6 and TRBJ1-1; D ambiguous. Sequenced: distant non-tumor lung tissue. CDR3 nucleotide sequence: TGTGCCAGCAGTTACTCGAAGCATCAGACCATGAGCACTGAAGCTTTCTTT. It codes for CASSYSKHQTMSTEAFF.